These T cell receptor beta chains were read from a single sample in a study of radiation and T cells in renal cell carcinoma. The method was immunoSEQ multiplex PCR; TCRdb's version includes in-frame clones alone and lacks a portion of them. Of 130,000 or so clones in the sample, over 65% are singletons; the top ten hold roughly a quarter. The material sequenced was blood, taken from a patient whose treatment included radiotherapy and nephrectomy. The source of these receptors is a woman between 45 and 65 years old with renal cell carcinoma. Each CDR3 is given with its conserved first and last residue. D genes are given only for firm matches. Some rows have no size entry. The others give once, few or many, or a class for an expanded clone.

-,-,TRBV7-9,TRBJ2-1,TGTGCCAGCAGCTTTAGCTCCTACAATGAGCAGTTCTTC,CASSFSSYNEQFF
TRBD1,-,TRBV5-1,TRBJ2-7,TGCGCCAGCAGCTTGGGACAGGGGATCTACGAGCAGTACTTC,CASSLGQGIYEQYF
-,-,TRBV13,TRBJ1-1,TGTGCCAGCAGACCCGGACCGAGAACTGAAGCTTTCTTT,CASRPGPRTEAFF
-,-,TRBV9,TRBJ1-1,TGTGCCAGCAGCGTCCTAGACAGCCTAATAAACACTGAAGCTTTCTTT,CASSVLDSLINTEAFF
-,-,TRBV18,TRBJ2-3,TGTGCCAGCTCACCGTCACAAGGGGGGGCAGATACGCAGTATTTT,CASSPSQGGADTQYF
TRBD1,-,TRBV5-1,TRBJ2-7,TGCGCCAGCAGCTTGCCAGGGGGCTATGAGCAGTACTTC,CASSLPGGYEQYF
-,-,TRBV6-5,TRBJ1-5,TGTGCCAGCAGTTACAGCCAGGGAGGAGGTCAGCCCCAGCATTTT,CASSYSQGGGQPQHF
-,-,TRBV25-1,TRBJ1-2,TGTGCCAGCAGTGCCGGGGGCTACACCTTC,CASSAGGYTF
-,few,TRBV29-1,TRBJ1-1,TGCAGCGTAGCGGGACAACCGAACACTGAAGCTTTCTTT,CSVAGQPNTEAFF
TRBD1,-,TRBV5-1,TRBJ2-7,TGCGCCAGCAGCAGATCGACAGGGGACTACGAGCAGTACTTC,CASSRSTGDYEQYF
TRBD1,few,TRBV7-9,TRBJ1-2,TGTGCCAGCAGCCCACCCGGGACAGTCGTGTATGGCTACACCTTC,CASSPPGTVVYGYTF
TRBD2,once,TRBV6-1,TRBJ2-3,TGTGCCAGCAGTGGACTAGCGGGCGCCACAGATACGCAGTATTTT,CASSGLAGATDTQYF
-,few,TRBV19,TRBJ1-5,TGTGCCAGTAGTATAGACAGGGAACATAATCAGCCCCAGCATTTT,CASSIDREHNQPQHF
-,-,TRBV7-2,TRBJ2-3,TGTGCCAGCAGCCGTTCCCCTAGCACAGATACGCAGTATTTT,CASSRSPSTDTQYF
-,-,TRBV7-8,TRBJ2-5,TGTGCCAGCAGCTTAACCATGAAAGAGCCCCAAGAGACCCAGTACTTC,CASSLTMKEPQETQYF
TRBD1,-,TRBV19,TRBJ1-3,TGTGCCAGTACGGGCCCGGGACAGCTAGCCTCTGGAAACACCATATATTTT,CASTGPGQLASGNTIYF
-,-,TRBV2,TRBJ2-1,TGTGCCAGCAGTGAAGCGCTTGACGGGCTCTACAATGAGCAGTTCTTC,CASSEALDGLYNEQFF
TRBD1,-,TRBV5-1,TRBJ1-3,TGCGCCAGCAGCCCGGGACAGTCTAATAGTCCCAGAAACACCATATATTTT,CASSPGQSNSPRNTIYF
-,-,TRBV10-1,TRBJ2-7,TGCGCCAGCAGTGAGAACGTGGGGCCTAAGGCCGAGCAGTACTTC,CASSENVGPKAEQYF
TRBD2,once,TRBV2,TRBJ2-1,TGTGCCAGCAGGGGTTCTCCAGCGGGGCTGGGAAATGAGCAGTTCTTC,CASRGSPAGLGNEQFF
-,-,TRBV6-4,TRBJ2-3,TGTGCCAGAAAAGGACATCTAAACACAGATACGCAGTATTTT,CARKGHLNTDTQYF